One and the same sample provided the 24 T cell receptor beta chains below, sequenced in a study of blood T cell repertoires in COVID-19. Only in-frame clones appear in the TCRdb table, and some are missing; sequencing was by immunoSEQ multiplex PCR. The repertoire includes around 270,000 clones, 75% to 90% of them detected once, and roughly 4% sits in the top ten. Sequenced sample: PBMCs or T cells enriched from blood (not recorded which). These receptors were obtained from a woman in her thirties who had recovered from COVID-19.

The V gene is TRBV28, the J gene TRBJ1-1; unclear D gene. V lost 6 bases and J lost 3, with 11 bases in between. CDR1 is MDHEN and CDR2 is SYDVKM in the germline V gene. The CDR3 covers 13 residues. The CDR3 DNA reads TGTGCCAGCAGGACTCGACCTGACACTGAAGCTTTCTTT. Protein: CASRTRPDTEAFF.

Notes on this clone: Other nucleotide sequences from this sample produce the same CDR3. The gene calls are TRBV19 and TRBJ1-1, with no clear D. The CDR3 extends over 12 amino acids. Trimming stripped 6 bases from V and 1 base from J, with 6 bases between. CDR1 LNHDA and CDR2 SQIVND come from the germline V gene (reference sequence). The CDR3 region has the DNA TGTGCCAGTAGGTACGGGAACACTGAAGCTTTCTTT. It is translated as CASRYGNTEAFF.

The sample holds a few counts of this clone. CDR3: CASSRSSGLSSYEQYF. The DNA of the CDR3 is TGTGCCAGCAGCCGATCGAGCGGGTTGAGCTCCTACGAGCAGTACTTC. The chain is built from TRBV6-6 and TRBJ2-7, with TRBD2 as a possible D gene (6 bases). Trimming removed 6 bases from V and 0 bases from J, with 18 bases in between. This CDR3 has 16 amino acids. CDR1 is MNHNY, CDR2 SVGAGI, per germline (reference sequence).

The V call is TRBV12-5, the J call TRBJ2-2; a weak D match, TRBD2 (5 bases). V lost 4 bases and J lost 7, with 25 bases in between. From germline, CDR1 is LGHNT and CDR2 FRNRAP. There are 18 residues in the CDR3. This chain's CDR3 is CASGWGPLRAVWVGELFF. The CDR3 coding sequence is TGTGCTAGTGGTTGGGGTCCCCTGAGGGCGGTCTGGGTCGGGGAGCTGTTTTTT.

The CDR3 here is CATTPRRSRSEVAFF. The CDR3 DNA follows: TGTGCCACAACCCCCCGGCGGTCGAGGAGTGAGGTGGCTTTCTTT. The chain uses TRBV19 and TRBJ1-1, with D uncertain. V was pared by 10 bases and J by 11 bases, with 29 bases between. Germline V CDR1 and CDR2: LNHDA, SQIVND (reference sequence). The CDR3 extends over 15 amino acids.

The chain combines TRBV10-2 with TRBJ2-2, with TRBD2 as a possible D gene (5 bases). The CDR3 is 15 residues long. Germline V lookup: CDR1 WSHSY, CDR2 SAAADI. The V end lost 6 bases, the J end lost 4 bases, and 15 bases lay between the germline ends. The CDR3 DNA sequence: TGCGCCAGCAGGGACTCTCCCCTTACCACCGGGGAGCTGTTTTTT. The encoded protein is CASRDSPLTTGELFF.

The chain employs TRBV19 and TRBJ2-1; 8 bases are shared with TRBD2. Per the germline V gene, CDR1 is LNHDA and CDR2 is SQIVND (reference sequence). The junction had 13 bases not matched to a gene; V was cut back by 5 bases and J by 10 bases. This CDR3 contains 15 residues. CDR3 nucleotide sequence: TGTGCCAGTAGTGAACAGGCGCGGGGGGTAAGGGAGCAGTTCTTC. Its translation is CASSEQARGVREQFF.

This chain connects TRBV2 to TRBJ2-3; TRBD2 is a possible D gene (7 bases). Trimming shortened V by 0 bases and J by 3 bases, and 10 bases separated the two germline ends. Germline assignment: CDR1 SNHLY and CDR2 FYNNEI. This CDR3 is 15 amino acids long. The CDR3 region is CASSEAGGRTDTQYF. The CDR3 DNA reads as TGTGCCAGCAGTGAAGCGGGGGGGCGGACAGATACGCAGTATTTT.

This clone was counted a single time. The J gene is TRBJ1-3, the V gene TRBV7-9, with D perhaps TRBD1 (5 bases). CDR3 length: 14 amino acids. CDR1 and CDR2 from the germline V gene are SEHNR and FQNEAQ (reference sequence). V was trimmed by 8 bases and J by 5 bases, leaving 16 bases between them. The CDR3 bases are TGTGCCAGCCAAAGGGACTGGGAAAGAAACACCATATATTTT. Protein product: CASQRDWERNTIYF.

This chain uses TRBV6-4 with TRBJ1-6, with D perhaps matching TRBD1 (5 bases). This CDR3 spans 14 amino acids. Per the germline V gene, CDR1 is MRHNA and CDR2 is SNTAGT. V gave up 6 bases and J gave up 7 bases, with 13 bases separating them. DNA for the CDR3: TGTGCCAGCAGCAGAGAGAGACAGAATTCACCCCTCCACTTT. Encoded protein: CASSRERQNSPLHF.

V usage is TRBV27 and J usage is TRBJ2-7; TRBD1 is a possible D gene (6 bases). Trimming took 9 bases from V and 7 from J, leaving 22 bases between them. The germline V gene has CDR1 MNHEY and CDR2 SMNVEV (reference sequence). The CDR3 runs 14 residues. The CDR3 sequence is CASFLGAGVGEQYF. The DNA for the CDR3 is TGTGCCAGTTTCCTGGGGGCAGGGGTAGGGGAGCAGTACTTC.

The chain has TRBV18 and TRBJ1-2; possibly TRBD1 for D (5 bases). Germline V lookup: CDR1 KGHSH, CDR2 LQKENI. The germline V and J ends were trimmed by 3 bases and 8 bases, with 19 bases remaining between them. The CDR3 sequence is 15 residues long. CDR3 region: CASSPGIRGAEGYTF. The CDR3, as DNA: TGTGCCAGCTCACCGGGAATAAGGGGCGCCGAGGGCTACACCTTC. The whole variable domain, filled in from reference TRBV18 and TRBJ1-2, reads NAGVMQNPRHLVRRRGQEARLRCSPMKGHSHVYWYRQLPEEGLKFMVYLQKENIIDESGMPKERFSAEFPKEGPSILRIQQVVRGDSAAYFCASSPGIRGAEGYTFGSGTRLTVV.

V gene TRBV18 combines with J gene TRBJ1-1; no clear D gene. V was clipped by 0 bases and J by 2 bases, with 10 bases between them. Germline CDR1 is KGHSH and CDR2 is LQKENI. The CDR3 extends over 15 amino acids. CDR3 in amino acids: CASSPPMGLNTEAFF. For the CDR3, the DNA is TGTGCCAGCTCACCACCGATGGGCCTTAACACTGAAGCTTTCTTT.

The chain is built from TRBV5-6 and TRBJ2-5; TRBD2 matches at 11 bases. The ends lost 9 bases at V and 5 bases at J; junction bases unmatched: 15. CDR1 is SGHDT, CDR2 YYEEEE, per germline. This CDR3 spans 16 amino acids. The CDR3 sequence: CATRLGGSGRAETQYF. The DNA of the CDR3 is TGTGCCACCCGGCTGGGGGGTAGCGGGAGGGCTGAGACCCAGTACTTC.

The V and J genes are TRBV29-1 and TRBJ1-2; 7 nucleotides match TRBD1. The V gene end was trimmed by 3 bases and the J gene end by 2 bases; junction bases not matched to a gene: 3. The CDR3 loop spans 13 amino acids. CDR1 is SQVTM and CDR2 is ANQGSEA in the germline V gene. The CDR3 spells CSVDGQANYGYTF. The CDR3 bases are TGCAGCGTTGACGGACAGGCCAACTATGGCTACACCTTC.

The chain carries TRBV19 and TRBJ2-7; 7 bases align to TRBD1. V was clipped by 6 bases and J by 2 bases; unmatched bases: 16. Looked up from germline, CDR1 is LNHDA and CDR2 is SQIVND (reference sequence). This CDR3 spans 17 amino acids. CDR3 residues: CASSPGQTILGTYEQYF. CDR3 in DNA: TGTGCCAGTAGCCCGGGACAGACGATTTTAGGGACCTACGAGCAGTACTTC.

The chain joins TRBV7-8 to TRBJ2-7; 8 nucleotides match TRBD1. Germline V lookup: CDR1 SGHVS, CDR2 FQNEAQ. J gave up 0 bases and V 5 bases, and 9 bases lay outside the gene matches. This CDR3 is built from 16 residues. The CDR3 DNA reads as TGTGCCAGCAGCGCACTGACAGGGGAACTCTCCTACGAGCAGTACTTC. Translation: CASSALTGELSYEQYF.

This clone appeared once. The rearrangement joins TRBV18 to TRBJ1-2, with D maybe TRBD1 (6 bases). The V gene's germline CDR1 is KGHSH and CDR2 LQKENI. V was cut by 3 bases and J by 2 bases, with 16 bases left in between. This CDR3 contains 16 residues. Here the CDR3 DNA reads TGTGCCAGCTCACCTTTACCCGGGACAACGAACTATGGCTACACCTTC. Amino acids: CASSPLPGTTNYGYTF.

The chain combines TRBV7-9 with TRBJ1-5; TRBD1 aligns across 9 bases. The trim removed 5 bases at V and 6 bases at J, leaving 5 bases unmatched. Germline CDR1 SEHNR, CDR2 FQNEAQ (reference sequence). The CDR3 loop spans 14 amino acids. Here the CDR3 reads CASSTQTGGQPQHF. CDR3 nucleotide sequence: TGTGCCAGCAGCACCCAGACAGGGGGTCAGCCCCAGCATTTT. Supplemented by reference TRBV7-9 and TRBJ1-5, the full variable domain reads DTGVSQNPRHKITKRGQNVTFRCDPISEHNRLYWYRQTLGQGPEFLTYFQNEAQLEKSRLLSDRFSAERPKGSFSTLEIQRTEQGDSAMYLCASSTQTGGQPQHFGDGTRLSIL.

This sequence joins TRBV28 and TRBJ2-1, with 7 bases aligning to TRBD2. This CDR3 comprises 16 residues. Germline CDR1 MDHEN, CDR2 SYDVKM. The junction had 10 bases not matched to a gene; V was cut back by 5 bases and J by 3 bases. CDR3 coding DNA: TGTGCCAGCAGTAGAGAAGCGGGAACGGTCTACAATGAGCAGTTCTTC. This gives the protein CASSREAGTVYNEQFF.

V and J are TRBV25-1 and TRBJ1-3; 7 nucleotides match TRBD1. CDR1 MGHDK and CDR2 SYGVNS come from the germline V gene. The CDR3 runs to 17 residues. The V and J ends lost 3 bases and 0 bases, in that order; junction bases with no gene match: 8. The CDR3 DNA reads TGTGCCAGCAGTGACCAGGACAGGTGGACCTCTGGAAACACCATATATTTT. Amino acid sequence: CASSDQDRWTSGNTIYF.

V and J are TRBV20-1 and TRBJ1-6; tentatively, D is TRBD1 (6 bases). In germline, CDR1 is DFQATT, CDR2 SNEGSKA (reference sequence). Trimming took 6 bases from V and 15 from J, leaving 15 bases between them. The CDR3 has 11 residues. CDR3 sequence reads: CSAGGQQGLHF. The DNA for the CDR3 is TGCAGTGCGGGGGGGCAGCAAGGCCTCCACTTT.

This chain links TRBV5-6 with TRBJ2-7, with 11 bases aligning to TRBD2. J lost 1 base, V lost 3 bases, and 12 bases had no gene match. From germline, CDR1 is SGHDT and CDR2 YYEEEE. This CDR3 region has 18 residues. For the CDR3, the DNA is TGTGCCAGCAGCTACCGGACTAGCGGGTTATCCTGGTCCTACGAGCAGTACTTC. Protein sequence: CASSYRTSGLSWSYEQYF.

The chain employs TRBV19 and TRBJ1-1; D remains ambiguous. The CDR3 totals 17 residues. The germline V gene encodes CDR1 LNHDA and CDR2 SQIVND (reference sequence). Trimming left V 1 base short and J 1 base short, with 16 bases between. The CDR3 loop is CASSIGNWRRRNTEAFF. DNA for the CDR3: TGTGCCAGTAGTATAGGAAATTGGAGACGGAGGAACACTGAAGCTTTCTTT. The whole variable domain, filled in from reference TRBV19 and TRBJ1-1, reads DGGITQSPKYLFRKEGQNVTLSCEQNLNHDAMYWYRQDPGQGLRLIYYSQIVNDFQKGDIAEGYSVSREKKESFPLTVTSAQKNPTAFYLCASSIGNWRRRNTEAFFGQGTRLTVV.